This T cell receptor beta chain was obtained from a study of vaccination and CD4 T cells after COVID-19. Cultured CD4+ T cell DNA was sequenced using the Oncomine TCR Beta short-read assay. Genomic DNA was extracted from cultured CD4+ T cells. TCRdb fed the PCR reads into MiXCR, producing one record per CDR3 protein. The table lists over 9,000 distinct CDR3 sequences, under 45% of them singletons, with approximately 15% in the top ten. This sample's treatment: approximately 11-day PBMC culture with coronavirus spike peptide pools or control peptides (ViraFEST assay). CD4+ T-cell collection from the unexposed donor predated the COVID-19 pandemic (2011-2018). ViraFEST relied on peptide pools to expand antigen-specific T cells; the TCRs were sequenced afterward. Fewer than 2.5 million PBMCs per well were cultured with 9 to 10 IU/ml IL-2 and about 10 ug/ml peptide pools. Study-level points and caveats: Although the median of SARS-CoV-2-reactive clonotypes rose from around 19 to 38, the change was not significant. Convalescent patients gained a median 86.3% of their reactive clones only post-vaccination.

The CDR3 spans 18 residues. CDR1 is ENHRY and CDR2 is SYGVKD in the germline V gene. V lost 2 bases to trimming and J lost 0 bases, with 20 bases between them. Turning to this clonotype: Its antigen is not known.

Source material: CD4+ T cells from blood, cultured in vitro. This TCR was recovered from a human donor in good health. The J gene is TRBJ2-7, the V gene TRBV10-3; maybe TRBD1 (7 bases). In DNA, the CDR3 is TGTGCCATCAGTGAGCCCACCGAGGGGGGACAGCACTCCTACGAGCAGTACTTC. Translation: CAISEPTEGGQHSYEQYF.